Sequencing of this T cell receptor (beta chain) was carried out in a study of immune cell composition in non-small cell lung cancer. Profiling relied on immunoSEQ multiplex PCR, and the TCRdb table lists in-frame clones only, not all of them. This table has approximately 4,000 clones, roughly 72% appearing once. The V and J ends lost 5 bases and 3 bases respectively, with 17 bases between them. The CDR3 covers 15 residues. CDR1 SGHAT and CDR2 FQNNGV come from the germline V gene. This TCR was recovered from a human donor with non-small cell lung cancer. The chain links TRBV11-2 to TRBJ2-7; maybe TRBD2 (7 bases). What was sequenced was lung tumor tissue. The CDR3 reads CASSALGGGGYEQYF. CDR3 DNA sequence: TGTGCCAGCAGCGCCTTAGGGGGGGGCGGCTACGAGCAGTACTTC.